This TCR beta chain was sequenced for a study of cytomegalovirus exposure and HLA in healthy donors. Study conclusions and caveats: It was reported that the classifier diagnosed cytomegalovirus status with high specificity and sensitivity in both the original and validation cohorts. According to an earlier analysis, most TCR beta V segments yielded productive rearrangements about 90% or about 30% of the time. Available immune exposure information was restricted to CMV serostatus only.

Details on this clone: Its antigen is still unknown.

V lost 4 bases to trimming and J lost 0 bases, with 9 bases between them. The length of the CDR3 is 15 residues. Germline V lookup: CDR1 SGHVS, CDR2 FQNEAQ. PCR involved 60 Vbeta and 13 Jbeta primers. Method: immunoSEQ multiplex PCR; TCRdb's copy keeps in-frame clones and lacks some. The table lists some 190,000 clones, just under 75% of them singletons. The chain uses TRBV7-8 and TRBJ1-4; unclear D gene. Sequences were obtained from PBMCs. This clonotype originated in a woman under 40 in good health and CMV-seropositive. The CDR3 DNA reads as TGTGCCAGCAGCTCAGAAAAAGCAACTAATGAAAAACTGTTTTTT. Its protein is CASSSEKATNEKLFF.